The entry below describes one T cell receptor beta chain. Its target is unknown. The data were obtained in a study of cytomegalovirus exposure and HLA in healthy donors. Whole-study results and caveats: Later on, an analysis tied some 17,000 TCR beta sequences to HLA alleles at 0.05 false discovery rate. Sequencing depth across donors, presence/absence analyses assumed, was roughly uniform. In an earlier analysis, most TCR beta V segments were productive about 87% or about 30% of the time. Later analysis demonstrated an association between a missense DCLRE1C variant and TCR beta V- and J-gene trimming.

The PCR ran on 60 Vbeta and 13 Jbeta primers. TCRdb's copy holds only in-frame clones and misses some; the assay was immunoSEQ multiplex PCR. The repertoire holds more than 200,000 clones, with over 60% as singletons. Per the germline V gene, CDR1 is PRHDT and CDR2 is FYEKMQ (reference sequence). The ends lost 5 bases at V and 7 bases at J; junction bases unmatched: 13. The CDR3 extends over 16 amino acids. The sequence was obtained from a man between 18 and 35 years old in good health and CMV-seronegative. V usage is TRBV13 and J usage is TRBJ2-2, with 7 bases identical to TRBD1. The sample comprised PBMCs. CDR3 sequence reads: CASSRTTGLDFGELFF. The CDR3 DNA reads TGTGCCAGCAGCCGAACGACAGGGCTCGACTTCGGGGAGCTGTTTTTT.